A single sample gave rise to the 30 T cell receptor beta chains below, sequenced in a study of shared clonotypes between healthy human individuals. Sequencing used immunoSEQ multiplex PCR; TCRdb keeps in-frame clones, though not all of them. The sample has 950,000 to 1,300,000 clones, about three quarters seen once. Sequencing input: memory CD4+ T cells sorted from blood. The subset was: CD45RA-negative fraction. These receptors all stem from a man aged 18 to 30 in good health.

The chain has TRBV29-1 and TRBJ2-7; TRBD1 matches at 10 bases. CDR3 size: 13 residues. The germline CDR1 and CDR2 sequences are SQVTM and ANQGSEA. After removal of 6 bases from V and 6 bases from J, the junction contained 8 bases not matched to a gene. The CDR3 reads CSVPGQGLSEQYF. DNA of the CDR3: TGCAGCGTGCCGGGACAGGGGCTTTCCGAGCAGTACTTC.

The chain carries TRBV5-6 and TRBJ1-5, with D perhaps TRBD1 (5 bases). The CDR3 sequence is 15 residues long. Trimming removed 2 bases from V and 1 base from J, with 10 bases in between. Germline V lookup: CDR1 SGHDT, CDR2 YYEEEE. CDR3 nucleotide sequence: TGTGCCAGCAGCTTATACGGGGCGAGCAATCAGCCCCAGCATTTT. It codes for CASSLYGASNQPQHF.

The chain uses TRBV28 and TRBJ2-1; the D gene is possibly TRBD1 (6 bases). The V and J ends lost 2 bases and 8 bases respectively, with 13 bases between them. The germline CDR1 and CDR2 sequences are MDHEN and SYDVKM. This CDR3 region has 14 residues. For the CDR3, the DNA is TGTGCCAGCAGTTTAGGGACAAAGGTGCATGAGCAGTTCTTC. This codes for CASSLGTKVHEQFF. Combining the CDR3 with reference TRBV28 and TRBJ2-1 gives the whole variable domain DVKVTQSSRYLVKRTGEKVFLECVQDMDHENMFWYRQDPGLGLRLIYFSYDVKMKEKGDIPEGYSVSREKKERFSLILESASTNQTSMYLCASSLGTKVHEQFFGPGTRLTVL.

J is TRBJ1-2 and V is TRBV29-1, with 9 bases fitting TRBD1. Per germline, CDR1 SQVTM and CDR2 ANQGSEA. With V trimmed by 5 bases and J by 3 bases, 7 bases remained unmatched. The CDR3 sequence is 14 residues long. CDR3 DNA: TGCAGCGTTAGAGACAGGGGGAGTGACTATGGCTACACCTTC. Protein product: CSVRDRGSDYGYTF. Together with reference TRBV29-1 and TRBJ1-2, the CDR3 gives the full variable domain: SAVISQKPSRDICQRGTSLTIQCQVDSQVTMMFWYRQQPGQSLTLIATANQGSEATYESGFVIDKFPISRPNLTFSTLTVSNMSPEDSSIYLCSVRDRGSDYGYTFGSGTRLTVV.

The chain links TRBV27 to TRBJ1-5; 9 nucleotides match TRBD1. The CDR3 sequence is 13 residues long. Germline CDR1 and CDR2: MNHEY and SMNVEV (reference sequence). The J segment lost 9 bases and the V segment lost 6 bases, leaving 6 bases of the junction unmatched. The CDR3 DNA sequence: TGTGCCAGCAGCCGGGACAGGGTGTGGCCCCAGCATTTT. It specifies CASSRDRVWPQHF.

J is TRBJ2-5 and V is TRBV14, with D perhaps matching TRBD2 (5 bases). With 5 bases removed from V and 5 bases from J, the gap between germline ends came to 12 bases. Germline V gene lookup returns CDR1 SGHDN and CDR2 FVKESK. The CDR3 loop spans 13 amino acids. The CDR3, as DNA: TGTGCCAGCAGCTCCCGACTAACGGAGACCCAGTACTTC. Its translation is CASSSRLTETQYF.

The rearrangement joins TRBV2 to TRBJ1-1; 7 nucleotides line up with TRBD1. Germline V gives CDR1 SNHLY, CDR2 FYNNEI. The CDR3 has 13 residues. V lost 7 bases and J lost 6; bases outside the gene matches: 8. CDR3 sequence (DNA): TGTGCCAGCAAGACACAGGGGTTGGCTGAAGCTTTCTTT. The encoded protein is CASKTQGLAEAFF.

This chain uses TRBV28 with TRBJ2-5, with D possibly being TRBD1 (6 bases). The ends were cut back, 6 bases at V and 4 bases at J, with 18 bases in the middle. Germline lookup yields CDR1 MDHEN and CDR2 SYDVKM. The CDR3 totals 15 residues. CDR3 protein: CASRPGSGERETQYF. In DNA, the CDR3 is TGTGCCAGCAGGCCGGGTTCAGGGGAGAGAGAGACCCAGTACTTC.

The rearrangement joins TRBV7-2 to TRBJ2-7, with D possibly being TRBD2 (6 bases). Germline lookup yields CDR1 SGHTA and CDR2 FQGNSA. This CDR3 has 15 amino acids. V was pared by 3 bases and J by 5 bases, with 17 bases between. The CDR3 here is CASSFRAKPGDEQYF. The CDR3 bases are TGTGCCAGCAGCTTCCGGGCCAAGCCGGGGGACGAGCAGTACTTC.

The V and J genes are TRBV6-6 and TRBJ2-1; D is tentatively TRBD1 or TRBD2 (6 bases each). Between the trimmed V and J ends, which lost 10 bases and 8 bases, there was a span of 21 bases. This CDR3 spans 14 amino acids. CDR1 and CDR2 (germline): MNHNY, SVGAGI (reference sequence). CDR3 amino acids: CATRLRGEGDEQFF. The CDR3 DNA is TGTGCCACCAGATTAAGGGGGGAAGGCGATGAGCAGTTCTTC.

In the case of this clone: Different DNA sequences within this sample yield the same CDR3. The chain combines TRBV6-1 with TRBJ1-5; D gene unclear. The CDR3 has 13 amino acids. The germline V gene has CDR1 MNHNS and CDR2 SASEGT. Between the trimmed V and J ends, which lost 4 bases and 4 bases, there was a span of 8 bases. This chain's CDR3 is CASSGNSNQPQHF. The CDR3 nucleotides read TGTGCCAGCAGTGGGAACAGTAATCAGCCCCAGCATTTT.

The V and J genes are TRBV30 and TRBJ2-3; 14 bases are a match to TRBD2. Germline V gives CDR1 GTSNPN, CDR2 SVGIG (reference sequence). The CDR3 runs 17 residues. J was trimmed by 5 bases and V by 2 bases; bases with no gene match: 9. CDR3 bases: TGTGCCTGGAGTTTTCCCTGGACTAGCGGGAGGATAGATACGCAGTATTTT. Protein: CAWSFPWTSGRIDTQYF.

This chain uses TRBV5-1 with TRBJ2-7; 10 bases map to TRBD2. Trimming cost V 5 bases and J 2 bases; bases outside gene matches: 7. The CDR3 consists of 15 residues. Germline V CDR1 and CDR2: SGHRS, YFSETQ. The CDR3: CASRLLAGAPYEQYF. In DNA, the CDR3 is TGCGCCAGCAGACTTCTAGCGGGGGCCCCCTACGAGCAGTACTTC.

J is TRBJ2-1 and V is TRBV2; 11 bases are a match to TRBD2. The CDR3 has 13 residues. The V gene's germline CDR1 is SNHLY and CDR2 FYNNEI. The trim removed 10 bases at V and 6 bases at J, leaving 5 bases unmatched. CDR3 sequence reads: CATGTSGFNEQFF. As DNA, the CDR3 is TGTGCCACCGGGACTAGCGGCTTCAATGAGCAGTTCTTC.

The rearrangement links TRBV2 to TRBJ1-4, with TRBD1 matching over 11 bases. Germline lookup yields CDR1 SNHLY and CDR2 FYNNEI. This CDR3 is 14 amino acids long. With 1 base clipped from V and 13 bases from J, the junction kept 5 bases outside the gene matches. The CDR3 sequence: CASSEVGDRGVLFF. The DNA of the CDR3 is TGTGCCAGCAGTGAAGTGGGGGACAGGGGGGTACTGTTTTTT.

The chain uses TRBV6-1 and TRBJ1-2, with unresolved D. CDR3 length: 11 amino acids. Trimming pared 7 bases from V and 5 bases from J, leaving 8 bases between. CDR1 is MNHNS and CDR2 is SASEGT in the germline V gene. The CDR3 DNA sequence: TGTGCCAGCATAATTGGATATGGCTACACCTTC. Amino acid sequence: CASIIGYGYTF.

The chain uses TRBV5-4 and TRBJ1-1, with D unclear. The CDR3 runs 13 residues. Trimming took 6 bases from V and 2 from J, leaving 11 bases between them. Germline CDR1 and CDR2: SGHNT and YYREEE (reference sequence). This chain's CDR3 is CASTQDLNTEAFF. CDR3 in DNA: TGTGCCAGCACCCAAGATTTAAACACTGAAGCTTTCTTT.

V gene TRBV30 combines with J gene TRBJ1-2; no firm D call. Germline values: CDR1 GTSNPN, CDR2 SVGIG (reference sequence). The CDR3 consists of 11 residues. The CDR3 DNA reads TGTGCTATACAGCGGCTCGGAAGCTACACCTTC. Translation gives CAIQRLGSYTF.

The CDR3 here is CASRYEQGTGNTEAFF. The CDR3, as DNA: TGTGCCAGTAGATACGAACAAGGGACAGGGAACACTGAAGCTTTCTTT. The genes are TRBV19 and TRBJ1-1; 8 bases line up with TRBD1. V gave up 6 bases and J gave up 1 base; unmatched junction bases: 10. Germline CDR1 is LNHDA and CDR2 is SQIVND (reference sequence). This CDR3 contains 16 residues.

V and J are TRBV30 and TRBJ1-2; D gene uncertain. CDR3 length equals 14 residues. Germline V gives CDR1 GTSNPN, CDR2 SVGIG (reference sequence). The germline V and J ends were trimmed by 0 bases and 2 bases, with 10 bases remaining between them. The chain's CDR3 is CAWSVRALNYGYTF. CDR3 sequence (DNA): TGTGCCTGGAGTGTAAGGGCCTTAAACTATGGCTACACCTTC.

The gene calls are TRBV13 and TRBJ2-3, with a tentative D call TRBD2 (6 bases). Trimming stripped 9 bases from V and 4 bases from J, with 14 bases between. CDR1 PRHDT and CDR2 FYEKMQ come from the germline V gene (reference sequence). The CDR3 is 13 amino acids. In DNA form, the CDR3 reads TGTGCCAGAGGTGGGAGGTGGCCAGATACGCAGTATTTT. It is translated as CARGGRWPDTQYF.

Note on this clone: Other DNA sequences in the same sample also yield this CDR3. The chain couples TRBV5-1 to TRBJ2-3, with D possibly being TRBD1 (6 bases). Trimming stripped 3 bases from V and 2 bases from J, with 10 bases between. Per germline, CDR1 SGHRS and CDR2 YFSETQ. The CDR3 has 14 residues. CDR3: CASSSGQTTDTQYF. The CDR3 DNA sequence: TGCGCCAGCAGCTCCGGACAGACCACAGATACGCAGTATTTT.

V and J are TRBV9 and TRBJ1-6; 7 positions match TRBD1. CDR3 length: 15 amino acids. CDR1 SGDLS and CDR2 YYNGEE come from the germline V gene. V was pared by 4 bases and J by 5 bases, with 6 bases of the junction left unmatched. Here the CDR3 DNA reads TGTGCCAGCAGCCTCCAGGGGGGACATAATTCACCCCTCCACTTT. Amino acids: CASSLQGGHNSPLHF.

The rearrangement uses TRBV30 and TRBJ2-5; D may correspond to TRBD1 or TRBD2 (5 bases each). V was pared by 0 bases and J by 13 bases, with 15 bases between. The CDR3 runs 12 residues. Germline CDR1 reads GTSNPN; CDR2 reads SVGIG (reference sequence). This CDR3 is CAWSVGAGYSYF. CDR3 nucleotides: TGTGCCTGGAGTGTAGGGGCGGGTTATTCGTACTTC.

The chain employs TRBV7-2 and TRBJ2-2; D is perhaps TRBD1 (6 bases). CDR1 SGHTA and CDR2 FQGNSA come from the germline V gene. This CDR3 is built from 15 residues. V lost 5 bases and J 1 base, leaving 11 bases between the germline ends. In DNA, the CDR3 is TGTGCCAGCAGCCTTCAGGGGAGGAACACCGGGGAGCTGTTTTTT. Translation: CASSLQGRNTGELFF.

With regard to this clone: Different DNA sequences within this sample yield the same CDR3. The chain recombines TRBV5-4 with TRBJ2-7; D gene uncertain. The germline V and J ends were trimmed by 0 bases and 2 bases, with 6 bases remaining between them. Looked up from germline, CDR1 is SGHNT and CDR2 is YYREEE (reference sequence). This CDR3 is built from 13 residues. The CDR3: CASSLGSTYEQYF. The CDR3 DNA follows: TGTGCCAGCAGCTTGGGCTCTACCTACGAGCAGTACTTC. The complete variable domain, with remaining parts taken from reference TRBV5-4 and TRBJ2-7, reads ETGVTQSPTHLIKTRGQQVTLRCSSQSGHNTVSWYQQALGQGPQFIFQYYREEENGRGNFPPRFSGLQFPNYSSELNVNALELDDSALYLCASSLGSTYEQYFGPGTRLTVT.

The chain combines TRBV30 with TRBJ1-1; possible D gene TRBD1, 5 bases. CDR1 is GTSNPN and CDR2 is SVGIG in the germline V gene (reference sequence). Trimming took 5 bases from V and 0 from J, leaving 22 bases between them. The CDR3 has 17 residues. DNA of the CDR3: TGTGCCTGGCGCCCCCAACGGGGGGTTGGCATGAACACTGAAGCTTTCTTT. Its translation is CAWRPQRGVGMNTEAFF.

This clone occurred many times. The J gene is TRBJ2-3, the V gene TRBV7-9; TRBD1 matches 10 bases. Trimming took 2 bases from V and 3 from J; bases not matched to a gene: 11. Germline V gene lookup returns CDR1 SEHNR and CDR2 FQNEAQ (reference sequence). The CDR3 has 18 residues. This chain's CDR3 is CASSLPPGQGVSTDTQYF. The DNA for the CDR3 is TGTGCCAGCAGCTTACCTCCAGGACAGGGGGTCAGTACAGATACGCAGTATTTT.

CDR3 protein: CASSKRCLQETQYF. CDR3 nucleotide sequence: TGTGCCAGCAGCAAAAGATGCCTCCAAGAGACCCAGTACTTC. V usage is TRBV21-1 and J usage is TRBJ2-5. TRBV21-1 is described as a pseudogene. The CDR3 is 14 residues long.

The V and J genes are TRBV5-4 and TRBJ1-6; perhaps TRBD1 as D (6 bases). With 2 bases removed from V and 7 bases from J, the gap between germline ends came to 7 bases. CDR3 length: 13 amino acids. In germline, CDR1 is SGHNT, CDR2 YYREEE (reference sequence). DNA of the CDR3: TGTGCCAGCAGCTTAAGGGGGAATTCACCCCTCCACTTT. Encoded protein: CASSLRGNSPLHF.